Below are 11 T cell receptor beta chains sequenced from a single sample in a study of preoperative IRX-2 immunotherapy in early breast cancer. Described treatment: preoperative locoregional IRX-2 cytokine immunotherapy. Clones were sequenced by immunoSEQ multiplex PCR, and TCRdb holds only the in-frame ones, with some missing. The table has approximately 34,000 clones, over 90% seen once; the top ten hold 5% to 7%. This material was collected from a patient treated with IRX-2 immunotherapy. The receptor source for this set is a human donor with breast cancer.

The chain couples TRBV21-1 to TRBJ1-2. TRBV21-1 is an annotated pseudogene. The CDR3 has 14 residues. CDR3 amino acids: CASSKAGVHYGYTF. The CDR3 region has the DNA TGTGCCAGCAGCAAAGCGGGAGTCCACTATGGCTACACCTTC.

The genes are TRBV19 and TRBJ2-1; 10 bases are a match to TRBD2. Germline lookup yields CDR1 LNHDA and CDR2 SQIVND (reference sequence). V lost 8 bases and J lost 8; bases outside the gene matches: 15. This CDR3 contains 16 residues. The CDR3 DNA is TGTGCCAGTTCCCGGGTTCCTAGCGGGAGTTTGGATGAGCAGTTCTTC. This gives the protein CASSRVPSGSLDEQFF.

Concerning this clone itself: Within the sample, other DNA sequences also encode this same CDR3. This chain connects TRBV7-8 to TRBJ2-7; unclear D gene. The CDR3 is made up of 12 amino acids. Trimming removed 1 base at V and 4 bases at J, with 5 bases between. CDR1 and CDR2 from the germline V gene are SGHVS and FQNEAQ. CDR3 loop: CASSLGRYEQYF. DNA for the CDR3: TGTGCCAGCAGCTTAGGGAGATACGAGCAGTACTTC.

This clone was found once. The chain links TRBV7-6 to TRBJ2-3; D is possibly TRBD2 (5 bases). The germline gives CDR1 SGHVS, CDR2 FNYEAQ. CDR3 length: 14 amino acids. V was pared by 3 bases and J by 4 bases, with 11 bases between. The DNA for the CDR3 is TGTGCCAGCAGCTTGTTTGCGGGTTCAGATACGCAGTATTTT. As protein: CASSLFAGSDTQYF.

CDR3 sequence: CASSYLWDSGGTEQFF. Written as DNA, the CDR3 is TGTGCCAGCAGTTACCTTTGGGACTCCGGAGGGACTGAGCAGTTCTTC. J is TRBJ2-1 and V is TRBV6-5; a weak D match, TRBD2 (6 bases). V lost 2 bases, J lost 9 bases, and 20 bases lay in between. This CDR3 is built from 16 residues. The germline V gene encodes CDR1 MNHEY and CDR2 SVGAGI.

The chain employs TRBV19 and TRBJ2-1; 9 positions match TRBD1. Losses at the gene ends were 3 bases for V and 3 bases for J; bases not matched to a gene: 3. Germline values: CDR1 LNHDA, CDR2 SQIVND (reference sequence). The CDR3 contains 15 residues. The CDR3 spells CASSIWDRVYNEQFF. CDR3 coding DNA: TGTGCCAGTAGTATTTGGGACAGGGTCTACAATGAGCAGTTCTTC.

The chain is built from TRBV5-1 and TRBJ1-5; TRBD1 agrees at 10 bases. The CDR3 sequence is 14 residues long. V was clipped by 3 bases and J by 7 bases; unmatched bases: 4. CDR1 SGHRS and CDR2 YFSETQ come from the germline V gene. This chain's CDR3 is CASSWDRGGQPQHF. CDR3 DNA sequence: TGCGCCAGCAGCTGGGACAGGGGTGGCCAGCCCCAGCATTTT. The variable domain in full, with the rest retrieved from reference TRBV5-1 and TRBJ1-5, is KAGVTQTPRYLIKTRGQQVTLSCSPISGHRSVSWYQQTPGQGLQFLFEYFSETQRNKGNFPGRFSGRQFSNSRSEMNVSTLELGDSALYLCASSWDRGGQPQHFGDGTRLSIL.

The chain recombines TRBV4-1 with TRBJ1-5, with D possibly matching TRBD1 (5 bases). Germline V CDR1 and CDR2: MGHRA, YSYEKL. The V end lost 4 bases, the J end lost 4 bases, and 17 bases lay between the germline ends. CDR3 length: 16 amino acids. As DNA, the CDR3 is TGCGCCAGCAGCCCCTATCCCCAGGGTGATAATCAGCCCCAGCATTTT. Translation gives CASSPYPQGDNQPQHF.

The chain carries TRBV4-1 and TRBJ2-5; D is undetermined. This CDR3 contains 15 residues. Germline loops: CDR1 MGHRA, CDR2 YSYEKL. V was cut by 0 bases and J by 0 bases, with 8 bases left in between. CDR3 bases: TGCGCCAGCAGCCAAGAAGGCGCCAACCAAGAGACCCAGTACTTC. Translated: CASSQEGANQETQYF.

This clone has only a few counts. The chain employs TRBV7-9 and TRBJ1-2; no clear D. V gave up 5 bases and J gave up 8 bases, with 9 bases separating them. From germline, CDR1 is SEHNR and CDR2 FQNEAQ (reference sequence). The CDR3 runs to 11 residues. CDR3 coding DNA: TGTGCCAGCAGCGGGGTTATGGGCTACACCTTC. Encoded protein: CASSGVMGYTF.

CDR3 DNA sequence: TGTGCCAGCAGCTCCGGGACAGGAGTTACCTACGAGCAGTACTTC. Translation: CASSSGTGVTYEQYF. This chain connects TRBV7-6 to TRBJ2-7, with 8 bases identical to TRBD1. This CDR3 spans 15 amino acids. Germline trimming cut 4 bases from V and 2 bases from J; bases unmatched to any gene: 7. From germline, CDR1 is SGHVS and CDR2 FNYEAQ.